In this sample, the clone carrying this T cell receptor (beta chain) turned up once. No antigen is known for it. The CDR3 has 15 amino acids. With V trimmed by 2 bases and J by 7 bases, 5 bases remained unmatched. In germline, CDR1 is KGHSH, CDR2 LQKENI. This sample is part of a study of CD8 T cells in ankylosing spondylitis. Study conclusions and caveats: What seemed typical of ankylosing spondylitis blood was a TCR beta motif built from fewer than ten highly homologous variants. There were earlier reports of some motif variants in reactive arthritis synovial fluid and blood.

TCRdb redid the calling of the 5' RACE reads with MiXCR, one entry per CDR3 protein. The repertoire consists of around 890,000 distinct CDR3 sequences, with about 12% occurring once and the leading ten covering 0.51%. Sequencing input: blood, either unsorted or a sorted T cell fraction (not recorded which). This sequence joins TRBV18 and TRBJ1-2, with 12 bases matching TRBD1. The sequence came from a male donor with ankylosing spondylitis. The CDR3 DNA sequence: TGTGCCAGCTCACCAGAACCGGGACAGGGGGCTGGCTACACCTTC. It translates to CASSPEPGQGAGYTF.